This T cell receptor (beta chain) was retrieved from a study of T cell responses to AZD1222 COVID-19 vaccine. General study results and limits: Repertoires were obtained solely post-peak T cell response. In a largely white British group with more females than males, clonal diversity was possibly underestimated. Vaccination with two AZD1222 doses was followed by a rise in Spike-specific TCR breadth and depth.

To note about this clone: What it binds is not known.

V shed 5 bases, J shed 6 bases, and the junction held 8 bases outside the gene matches. The V gene's germline CDR1 is KGHSH and CDR2 LQKENI. This CDR3 comprises 15 residues. The assay was immunoSEQ multiplex PCR, and TCRdb's table has in-frame clones only and misses some. The sample contains approximately 120,000 clones, over 75% of which appear only once. The clonotype was recovered from an adult in good health. Sample: peripheral blood, taken on day 0 of AZD1222 vaccination. The chain joins TRBV18 to TRBJ2-7; 12 nucleotides align to TRBD1. CDR3 protein: CASSSPGQGAGEQYF. CDR3 DNA: TGTGCCAGCTCATCGCCGGGACAGGGGGCGGGCGAGCAGTACTTC.